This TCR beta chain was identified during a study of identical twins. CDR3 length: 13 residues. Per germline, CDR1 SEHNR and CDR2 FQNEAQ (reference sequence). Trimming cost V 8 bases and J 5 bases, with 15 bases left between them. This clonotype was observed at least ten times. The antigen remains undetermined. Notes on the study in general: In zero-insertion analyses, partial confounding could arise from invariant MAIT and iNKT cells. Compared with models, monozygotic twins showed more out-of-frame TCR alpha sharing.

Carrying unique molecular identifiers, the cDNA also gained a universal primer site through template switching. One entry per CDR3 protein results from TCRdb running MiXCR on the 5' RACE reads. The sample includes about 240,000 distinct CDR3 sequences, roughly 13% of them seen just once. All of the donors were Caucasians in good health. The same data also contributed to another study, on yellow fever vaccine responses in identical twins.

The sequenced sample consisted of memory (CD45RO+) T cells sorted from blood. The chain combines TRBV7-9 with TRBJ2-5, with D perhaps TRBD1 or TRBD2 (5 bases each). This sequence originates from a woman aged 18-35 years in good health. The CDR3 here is CASLGTRGETQYF. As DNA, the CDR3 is TGTGCCAGCCTAGGCACTAGGGGTGAGACCCAGTACTTC.